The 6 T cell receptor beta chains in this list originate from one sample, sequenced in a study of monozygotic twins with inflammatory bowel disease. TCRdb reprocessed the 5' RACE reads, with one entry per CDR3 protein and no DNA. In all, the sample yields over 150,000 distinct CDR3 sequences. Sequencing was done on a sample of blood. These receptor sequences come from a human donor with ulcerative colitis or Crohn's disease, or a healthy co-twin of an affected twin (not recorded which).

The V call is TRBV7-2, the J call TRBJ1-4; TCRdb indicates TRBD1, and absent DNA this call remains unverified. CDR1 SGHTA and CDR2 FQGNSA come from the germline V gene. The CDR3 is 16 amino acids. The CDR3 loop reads CASSVQVGLQGGKLFF.

The CDR3 loop is CASSLGVTGSREQYF. The chain joins TRBV27 to TRBJ2-7; TCRdb outputs TRBD1, but without DNA this stays unchecked. This CDR3 is built from 15 residues. The germline V gene has CDR1 MNHEY and CDR2 SMNVEV (reference sequence).

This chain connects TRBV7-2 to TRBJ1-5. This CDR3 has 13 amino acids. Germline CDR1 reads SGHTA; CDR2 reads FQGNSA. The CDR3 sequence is CASSLRWDQPQHF.

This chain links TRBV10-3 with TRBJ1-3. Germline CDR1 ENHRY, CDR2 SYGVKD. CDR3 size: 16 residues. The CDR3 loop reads CAITRGEVLSGNTIYF.

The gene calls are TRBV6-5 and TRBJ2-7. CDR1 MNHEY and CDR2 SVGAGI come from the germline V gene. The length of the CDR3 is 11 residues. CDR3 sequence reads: CASSSQSEQYF.

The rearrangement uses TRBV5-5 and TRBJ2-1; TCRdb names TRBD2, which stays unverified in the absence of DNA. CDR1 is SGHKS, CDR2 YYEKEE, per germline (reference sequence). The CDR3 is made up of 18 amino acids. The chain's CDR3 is CASSLGVMGGRIYNEQFF.